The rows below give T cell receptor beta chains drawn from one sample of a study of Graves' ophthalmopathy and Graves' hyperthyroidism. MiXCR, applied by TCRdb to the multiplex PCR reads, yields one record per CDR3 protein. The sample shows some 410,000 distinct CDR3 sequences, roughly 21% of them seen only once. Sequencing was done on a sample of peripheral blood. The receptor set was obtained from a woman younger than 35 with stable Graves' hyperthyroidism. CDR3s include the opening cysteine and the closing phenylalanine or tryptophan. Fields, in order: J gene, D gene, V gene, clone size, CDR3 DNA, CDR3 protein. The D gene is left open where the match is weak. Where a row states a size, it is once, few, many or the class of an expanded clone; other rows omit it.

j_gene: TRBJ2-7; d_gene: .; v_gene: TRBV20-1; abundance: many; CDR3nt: TGCAGTGCTGAGTCACGGTACGAGCAGTACTTC; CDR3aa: CSAESRYEQYF
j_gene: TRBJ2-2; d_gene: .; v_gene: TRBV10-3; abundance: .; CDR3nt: TGTGCCATCAGTGATGGGCAGGCTTACCTCAACACCGGGGAGCTGTTTTTT; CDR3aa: CAISDGQAYLNTGELFF
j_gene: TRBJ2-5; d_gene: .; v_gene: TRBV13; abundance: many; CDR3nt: TGTGCCAGCAGCTCACCGGGGGAGATCCGAGAGACCCAGTACTTC; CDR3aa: CASSSPGEIRETQYF
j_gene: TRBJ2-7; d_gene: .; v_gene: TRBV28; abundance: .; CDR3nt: TGTGCCAGCAGACCCCCCAGGGTTCTGGCCGAGCAGTACTTC; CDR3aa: CASRPPRVLAEQYF
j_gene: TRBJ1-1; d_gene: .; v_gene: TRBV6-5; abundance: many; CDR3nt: TGTGCCAGCAGAACTCACGGGGGGGTGAACACTGAAGCTTTCTTT; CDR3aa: CASRTHGGVNTEAFF
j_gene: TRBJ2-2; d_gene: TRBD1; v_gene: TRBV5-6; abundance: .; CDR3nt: TGTGCCAGCAGCCGACAACCCAGGGGGCATCACGGGGAGCTGTTTTTT; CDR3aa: CASSRQPRGHHGELFF
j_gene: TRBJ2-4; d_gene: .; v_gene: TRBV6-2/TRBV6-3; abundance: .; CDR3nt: TGTGCCAGCAGTTACTCAGGCAGGGCAGCCAAAAACATTAAGTACTTC; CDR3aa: CASSYSGRAAKNIKYF
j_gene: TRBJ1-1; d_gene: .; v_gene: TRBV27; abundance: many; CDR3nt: TGTGCCAGCAATCCATACTTAGGGAACACTGAAGCTTTCTTT; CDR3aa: CASNPYLGNTEAFF
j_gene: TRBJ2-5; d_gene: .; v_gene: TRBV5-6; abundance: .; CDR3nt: TGTGCCAGCAGCTTGGGTGGCCTAAAAGAGACCCAGTACTTC; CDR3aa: CASSLGGLKETQYF
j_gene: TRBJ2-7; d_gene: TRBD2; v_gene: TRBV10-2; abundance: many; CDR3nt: TGCGCCAGCGGGCGCGGGACTAGCGGGAGAGGAGGCTACGAGCAGTACTTC; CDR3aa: CASGRGTSGRGGYEQYF
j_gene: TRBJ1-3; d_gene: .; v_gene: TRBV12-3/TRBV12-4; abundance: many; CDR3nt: TGTGCCAGCAGAACGCGGGCATTCTCTGGAAACACCATATATTTT; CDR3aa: CASRTRAFSGNTIYF
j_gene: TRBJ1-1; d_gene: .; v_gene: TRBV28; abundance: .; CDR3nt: TGTGCCAGCAGTTTATCAGGACTCGTTACCGAAGCTTTCTTT; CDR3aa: CASSLSGLVTEAFF
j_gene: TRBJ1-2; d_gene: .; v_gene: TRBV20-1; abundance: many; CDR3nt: TGCAGTGCTAGAGATCACACTAACTATGGCTACACCTTC; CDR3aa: CSARDHTNYGYTF
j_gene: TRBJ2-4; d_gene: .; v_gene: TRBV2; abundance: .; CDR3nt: TGTGCCACCCGACCGAACTCGGGAGCCAAAAACATTCAGTACTTC; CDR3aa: CATRPNSGAKNIQYF
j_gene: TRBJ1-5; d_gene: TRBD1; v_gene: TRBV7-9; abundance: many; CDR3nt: TGTGCCAGCAGCCGTGACAGGGGGGATCAGCCCCAGCATTTT; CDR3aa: CASSRDRGDQPQHF
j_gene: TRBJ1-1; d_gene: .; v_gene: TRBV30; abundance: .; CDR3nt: TGTGCCTGGAGCGTCCTCCTGGTCACTGAAGCTTTCTTT; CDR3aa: CAWSVLLVTEAFF
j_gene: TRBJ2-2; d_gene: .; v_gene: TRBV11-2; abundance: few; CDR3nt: TGTGCCAGCAGACCGGCGGGGACGAACACCGGGGAGCTGTTTTTT; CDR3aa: CASRPAGTNTGELFF
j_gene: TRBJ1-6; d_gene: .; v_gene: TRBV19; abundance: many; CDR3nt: TGTGCCACGGGCAGGGGTAATTCACCCCTCCACTTT; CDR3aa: CATGRGNSPLHF
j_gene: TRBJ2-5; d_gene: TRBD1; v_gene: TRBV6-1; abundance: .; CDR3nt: TGTGCCAGCGGAGACAGGGGGCCCCAAGAGACCCAGTACTTC; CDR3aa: CASGDRGPQETQYF
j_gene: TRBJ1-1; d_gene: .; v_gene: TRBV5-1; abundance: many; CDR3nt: TGCGCCAGCAGCTTGGGGGTTATCGGCACTGAAGCTTTCTTT; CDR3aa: CASSLGVIGTEAFF
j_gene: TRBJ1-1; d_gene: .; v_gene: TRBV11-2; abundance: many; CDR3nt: TGTGCCAGCAGCTTAGATCGGGGTGGCGCTGAAGCTTTCTTT; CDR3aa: CASSLDRGGAEAFF
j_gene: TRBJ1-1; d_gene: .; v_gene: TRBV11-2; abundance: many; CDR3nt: TGTGCCAGCAGCCTTGGTCCCTCTAGGGGGGTAGGCACTGAAGCTTTCTTT; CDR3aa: CASSLGPSRGVGTEAFF
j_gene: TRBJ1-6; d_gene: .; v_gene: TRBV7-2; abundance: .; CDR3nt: TGTGCCAGCAGCTTAACGGCCGGGAACAACTCACCCCTCCACTTT; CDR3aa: CASSLTAGNNSPLHF
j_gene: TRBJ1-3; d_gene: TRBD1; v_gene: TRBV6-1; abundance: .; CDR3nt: TGTGCCAGCAGAGGGACAGTCTCTGGAAACACCATATATTTT; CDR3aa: CASRGTVSGNTIYF
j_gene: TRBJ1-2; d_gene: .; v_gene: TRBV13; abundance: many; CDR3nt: TGTGCCAGCAGCTTATTGGACGGGTATGGCTACACCTTC; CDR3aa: CASSLLDGYGYTF
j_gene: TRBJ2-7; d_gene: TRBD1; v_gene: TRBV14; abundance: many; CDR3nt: TGTGCCAGCAGCCAAGGGACAGGGTCGTTCTACGAGCAGTACTTC; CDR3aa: CASSQGTGSFYEQYF
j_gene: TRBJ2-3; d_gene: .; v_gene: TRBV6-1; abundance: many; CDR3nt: TGTGCCAGCAGTGAAGGTATATGGTCAGATACGCAGTATTTT; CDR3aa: CASSEGIWSDTQYF
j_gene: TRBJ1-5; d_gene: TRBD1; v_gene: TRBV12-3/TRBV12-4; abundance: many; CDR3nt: TGTGCCAGCAGGGTGGACAGGGTTAGTGGTCAGCCCCAGCATTTT; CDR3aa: CASRVDRVSGQPQHF
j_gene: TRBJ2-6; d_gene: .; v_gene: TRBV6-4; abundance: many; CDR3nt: TGTGCCAGCAACAAGGGCTTTATGAACCCTGGGGCCAACGTCCTGACTTTC; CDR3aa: CASNKGFMNPGANVLTF
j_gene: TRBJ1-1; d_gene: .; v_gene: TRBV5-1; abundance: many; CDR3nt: TGCGCCAGCAGCTTGGGAGGTCTGGACACTGAAGCTTTCTTT; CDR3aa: CASSLGGLDTEAFF
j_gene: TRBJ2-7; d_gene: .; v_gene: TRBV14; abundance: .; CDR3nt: TGTGCCAGCAGCCAAGTAACATGGGCAGGACAAACTTACGAGCAGTACTTC; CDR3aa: CASSQVTWAGQTYEQYF
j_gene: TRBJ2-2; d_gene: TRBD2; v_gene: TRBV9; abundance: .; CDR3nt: TGTGCCAGCAGCGACCCCCCACTAGCGGTGAACACCGGGGAGCTGTTTTTT; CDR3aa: CASSDPPLAVNTGELFF
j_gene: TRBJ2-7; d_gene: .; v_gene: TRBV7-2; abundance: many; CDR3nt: TGTGCCAGCAGCGCGGGACTTGTCTCCTACGAGCAGTACTTC; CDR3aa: CASSAGLVSYEQYF
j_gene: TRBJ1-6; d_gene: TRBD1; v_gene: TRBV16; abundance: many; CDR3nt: TGTGCCAGCAAGAATGGACAGGAGGTTTCACCCCTCCACTTT; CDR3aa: CASKNGQEVSPLHF
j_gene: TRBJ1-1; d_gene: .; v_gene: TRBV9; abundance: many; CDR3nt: TGTGCCAGCAGCGCCTCCCCAGGGACCACTGAAGCTTTCTTT; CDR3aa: CASSASPGTTEAFF
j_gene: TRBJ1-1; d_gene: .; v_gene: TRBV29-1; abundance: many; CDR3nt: TGCAGCGTTGGGTTGGGGGACACAGGTGAAGCTTTCTTT; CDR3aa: CSVGLGDTGEAFF
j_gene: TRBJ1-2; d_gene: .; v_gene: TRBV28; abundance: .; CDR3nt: TGTGCCAGCAGTAAAAGGACCGACGTACATGGCTACACCTTC; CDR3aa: CASSKRTDVHGYTF
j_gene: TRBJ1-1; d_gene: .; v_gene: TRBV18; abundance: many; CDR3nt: TGTGCCAGCAGTTTGCAAGGGGACACTGAAGCTTTCTTT; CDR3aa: CASSLQGDTEAFF
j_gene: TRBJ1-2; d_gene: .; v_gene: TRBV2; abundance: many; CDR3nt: TGTGCCAGCAGTGACAGCTCCCGTGGCTACACCTTC; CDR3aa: CASSDSSRGYTF
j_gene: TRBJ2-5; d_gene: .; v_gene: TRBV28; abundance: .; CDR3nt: TGTGCCAGCAGACCGAGGCGGGGGCGGGAGACCCAGTACTTC; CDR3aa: CASRPRRGRETQYF
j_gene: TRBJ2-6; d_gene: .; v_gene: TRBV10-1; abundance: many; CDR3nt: TGCGCCAGCAGTGACCCGAGCTCTGGGGCCAACGTCCTGACTTTC; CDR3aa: CASSDPSSGANVLTF
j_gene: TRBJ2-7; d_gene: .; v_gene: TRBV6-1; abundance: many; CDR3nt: TGTGCCAGCAGTGTGGGGGACCTCAAAAGGGCCTACGAGCAGTACTTC; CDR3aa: CASSVGDLKRAYEQYF
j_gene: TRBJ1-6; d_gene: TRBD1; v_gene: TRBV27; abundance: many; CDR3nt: TGTGCCAGCAGTTTCCGGACAGGGGGCTCCTATAATTCACCCCTCCACTTT; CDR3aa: CASSFRTGGSYNSPLHF
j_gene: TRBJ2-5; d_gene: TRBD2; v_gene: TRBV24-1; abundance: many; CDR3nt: TGTGCCACCAGTGAACCTCGACTAGCGCTGCAAGAGACCCAGTACTTC; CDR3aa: CATSEPRLALQETQYF
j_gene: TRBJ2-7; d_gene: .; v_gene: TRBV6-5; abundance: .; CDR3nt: TGTGCCAGCAGTTACCGTATTGGCGTGGTCCCCAACGAGCAGTACTTC; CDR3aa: CASSYRIGVVPNEQYF
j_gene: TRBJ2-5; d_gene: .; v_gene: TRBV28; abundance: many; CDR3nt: TGTGCCAGCAGGACTACGACAGGAGAGACCCAGTACTTC; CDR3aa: CASRTTTGETQYF
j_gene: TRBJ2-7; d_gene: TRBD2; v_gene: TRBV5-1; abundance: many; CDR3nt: TGCGCCAGCAGCATACTAGCGGGAGGCGAGCAGTACTTC; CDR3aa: CASSILAGGEQYF
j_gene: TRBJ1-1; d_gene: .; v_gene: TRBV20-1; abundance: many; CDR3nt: TGCAGTGGCTTGGTAGTTATGAACACTGAAGCTTTCTTT; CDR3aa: CSGLVVMNTEAFF
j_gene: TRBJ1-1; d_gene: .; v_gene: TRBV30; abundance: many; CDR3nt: TGTGCCTGGAGTGTAGGTGAATTTGTGAACACTGAAGCTTTCTTT; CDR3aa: CAWSVGEFVNTEAFF
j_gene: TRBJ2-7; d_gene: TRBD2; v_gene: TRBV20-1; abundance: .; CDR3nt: TGCAGTGCTAGACGAGTAGCGGGAGGCGAGCAGTACTTC; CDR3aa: CSARRVAGGEQYF
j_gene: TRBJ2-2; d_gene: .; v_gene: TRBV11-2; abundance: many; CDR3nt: TGTGCCAGCAGCTTAGAGCGGCTAACCGGGGAGCTGTTTTTT; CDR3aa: CASSLERLTGELFF
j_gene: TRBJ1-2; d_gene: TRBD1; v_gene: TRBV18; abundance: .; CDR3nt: TGTGCCACCACCGAGGGACAGTTTGCTAACTATGGCTACACCTTC; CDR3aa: CATTEGQFANYGYTF
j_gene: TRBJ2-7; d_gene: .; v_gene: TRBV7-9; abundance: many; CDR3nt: TGTGCCAGCAGCTTAGTCGGCAGGAGCGTGGAGGAGCAGTACTTC; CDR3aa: CASSLVGRSVEEQYF
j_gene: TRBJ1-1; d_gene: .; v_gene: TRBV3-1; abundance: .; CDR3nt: TGTGCCAGCAGCCAAGGTGCGCTTAGGGACACTGAAGCTTTCTTT; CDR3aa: CASSQGALRDTEAFF
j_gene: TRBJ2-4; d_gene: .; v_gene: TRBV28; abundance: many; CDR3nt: TGTGCCAGCAGTTTGGGACTTAGCAAAAACATTCAGTACTTC; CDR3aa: CASSLGLSKNIQYF
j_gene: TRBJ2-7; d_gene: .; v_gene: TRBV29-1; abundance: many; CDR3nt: TGCAGCGTTGAAGGCCCGCGGGGTGAGAAGTACTTC; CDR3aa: CSVEGPRGEKYF
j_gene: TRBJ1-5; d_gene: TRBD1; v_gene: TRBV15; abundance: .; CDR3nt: TGTGCCACCAGCGGACAGGGGGATCGGCATCAGCCCCAGCATTTT; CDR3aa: CATSGQGDRHQPQHF
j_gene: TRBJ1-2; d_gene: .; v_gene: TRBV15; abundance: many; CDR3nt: TGTGCCACCTCAAAGACGGATTATGGCTACACCTTC; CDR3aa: CATSKTDYGYTF
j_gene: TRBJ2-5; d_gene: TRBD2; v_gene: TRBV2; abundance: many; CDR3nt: TGTGCCAGCAGTGGAACGGCTAGCGGGCAAGAGACCCAGTACTTC; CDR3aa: CASSGTASGQETQYF